This T cell receptor (beta chain) derives from a study of T cell repertoires in cytomegalovirus infection. V gave up 6 bases and J gave up 2 bases, with 20 bases separating them. Germline CDR1 reads MNHNS; CDR2 reads SASEGT. The CDR3 sequence is 16 residues long. TCRdb fed the reads into MiXCR, producing one record per CDR3 protein. The sample has 650,000 to 900,000 distinct CDR3 sequences, approximately 32% seen once; the top ten hold around an eighth. This clonotype was detected many times. The antigen remains unidentified. The clonotype was recovered from a human donor in good health (CMV status not recorded). Some clones in this sample may be carry-over from other donors' samples. Specimen: cultured CD8+ T cells from PBMCs, collected from culture after CMV antigen stimulation. The chain couples TRBV6-1 to TRBJ2-7; D may correspond to TRBD1 or TRBD2 (5 bases each). CDR3 bases: TGTGCCAGCAGCCCGGGGCTTGGGATGAGAGCCTACGAGCAGTACGTC. It is translated as CASSPGLGMRAYEQYV.